A single T cell receptor beta chain is shown here with its context. The PCR employed 60 Vbeta primers together with 13 Jbeta primers. This table comes from immunoSEQ multiplex PCR, and its TCRdb copy is limited to in-frame clones, with some not included. The profile shows tens of thousands of clones, about 80% of them singletons. Trimming removed 1 base from V and 2 bases from J, with 7 bases in between. There are 14 residues in the CDR3. Per the germline V gene, CDR1 is SEHNR and CDR2 is FQNEAQ (reference sequence). The entry originates in a study of cytomegalovirus exposure and HLA in healthy donors.

The chain carries TRBV7-9 and TRBJ2-3, with D possibly being TRBD1 (6 bases). The clonotype comes from a human donor in good health. The sample consisted of PBMCs. CDR3 in amino acids: CASSLDRATDTQYF. CDR3 in DNA: TGTGCCAGCAGCTTAGACAGGGCCACAGATACGCAGTATTTT.